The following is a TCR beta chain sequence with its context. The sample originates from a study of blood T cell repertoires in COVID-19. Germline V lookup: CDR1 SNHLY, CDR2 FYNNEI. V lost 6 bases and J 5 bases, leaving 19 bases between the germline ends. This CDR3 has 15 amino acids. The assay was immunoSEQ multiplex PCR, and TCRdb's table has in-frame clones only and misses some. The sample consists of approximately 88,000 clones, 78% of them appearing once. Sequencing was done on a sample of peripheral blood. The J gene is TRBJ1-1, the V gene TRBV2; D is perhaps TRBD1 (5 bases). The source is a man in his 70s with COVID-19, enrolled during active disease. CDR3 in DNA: TGTGCCAGCAGGGTGGCAGGGCCATGGTGGACTGAAGCTTTCTTT. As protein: CASRVAGPWWTEAFF.